A single sample gave rise to the 18 T cell receptor beta chains below, sequenced in a study of T cell repertoires in cytomegalovirus infection. TCRdb re-analysed the reads in MiXCR, keeping a single row per CDR3 protein. Of 450,000 to 600,000 distinct CDR3 sequences listed, 40% to 50% are singletons. Antigens for these TCRs are unknown. Sequenced material: cultured PBMCs, taken from culture after CMV antigen stimulation. Source of these receptors: a human donor in good health (CMV status not recorded). Some clones in this sample may be carry-over from other donors' samples.

V gene TRBV6-1 combines with J gene TRBJ1-4; unclear D gene. The length of the CDR3 is 12 residues. Germline loops: CDR1 MNHNS, CDR2 SASEGT. Trimming took 8 bases from V and 3 from J, leaving 7 bases between them. The chain's CDR3 is CASSWANEKLFF. The CDR3 DNA reads TGTGCCAGCTCGTGGGCTAATGAAAAACTGTTTTTT.

The rearrangement uses TRBV19 and TRBJ1-5, with TRBD1 identical over 12 bases. This CDR3 contains 15 residues. Germline CDR1 is LNHDA and CDR2 is SQIVND (reference sequence). After removal of 7 bases from V and 7 bases from J, the junction contained 8 bases not matched to a gene. CDR3 nucleotides: TGTGCCAGTAACACCGGGACAGGGGGCAGGCAGCCCCAGCATTTT. It encodes CASNTGTGGRQPQHF.

The chain employs TRBV12-3 or TRBV12-4 and TRBJ2-7; no clear D. The CDR3 spans 14 residues. Trimming shortened V by 3 bases and J by 0 bases, and 9 bases separated the two germline ends. CDR3 sequence: CASSLNPDSYEQYF. CDR3 in DNA: TGTGCCAGCAGTTTGAACCCAGACTCCTACGAGCAGTACTTC.

This clonotype showed up just a few times. The genes are TRBV12-3 or TRBV12-4 and TRBJ1-6; D gene unclear. CDR3 length equals 14 residues. The V and J ends lost 3 bases and 14 bases respectively, with 17 bases between them. The CDR3 region is CASSLETGPSSLHF. The CDR3 DNA sequence: TGTGCCAGCAGTTTGGAGACCGGTCCCTCTTCCCTCCACTTT.

The chain is built from TRBV7-9 and TRBJ2-5; D is undetermined. CDR1 and CDR2 (germline): SEHNR, FQNEAQ (reference sequence). V dropped 5 bases and J dropped 7 bases, with 8 bases sitting between them. CDR3 length: 11 residues. The chain's CDR3 is CASSLQLTQYF. CDR3 coding DNA: TGTGCCAGCAGCCTCCAGTTGACCCAGTACTTC.

The chain is built from TRBV2 and TRBJ1-1, with TRBD1 identical over 7 bases. Germline CDR1 is SNHLY and CDR2 is FYNNEI. CDR3 length: 15 amino acids. Germline trimming cut 5 bases from V and 3 bases from J; bases unmatched to any gene: 9. CDR3 sequence (DNA): TGTGCCAGCAGTACGGGACAGCCTCGGGACACTGAAGCTTTCTTT. Protein: CASSTGQPRDTEAFF.

The chain uses TRBV19 and TRBJ2-7, with no clear D. The CDR3 runs 13 residues. V gave up 5 bases and J gave up 5 bases, with 13 bases separating them. Germline V CDR1 and CDR2: LNHDA, SQIVND (reference sequence). The DNA of the CDR3 is TGTGCCAGTAGTCCTAGTGGCAAGGACGAGCAGTACTTC. This gives the protein CASSPSGKDEQYF.

This clonotype was picked up a small number of times. The V call is TRBV30, the J call TRBJ1-1; 8 bases align to TRBD1. With V trimmed by 0 bases and J by 6 bases, 9 bases remained unmatched. Per germline, CDR1 GTSNPN and CDR2 SVGIG (reference sequence). CDR3 length equals 15 residues. CDR3 bases: TGTGCCTGGAGTGTACCAGGAGTCAGGGGGCCTGAAGCTTTCTTT. Amino acid sequence: CAWSVPGVRGPEAFF.

This clonotype came up a few times. The rearrangement links TRBV19 to TRBJ1-1, with 8 bases fitting TRBD1. There are 15 residues in the CDR3. The germline V gene has CDR1 LNHDA and CDR2 SQIVND (reference sequence). The junction had 8 bases not matched to a gene; V was cut back by 7 bases and J by 1 base. CDR3 nucleotide sequence: TGTGCCAGTACCAGGAACAGGGGGAGGAACACTGAAGCTTTCTTT. This codes for CASTRNRGRNTEAFF.

This clonotype was found a few times. The chain's CDR3 is CASSEAVIRQPQHF. The CDR3 bases are TGTGCCAGCAGTGAAGCGGTTATCCGGCAGCCCCAGCATTTT. This chain links TRBV6-1 with TRBJ1-5; D remains ambiguous. Trimming took off 0 bases at V and 7 bases at J, with 10 bases between the two ends. The germline V gene has CDR1 MNHNS and CDR2 SASEGT. The CDR3 length is 14 residues.

This chain links TRBV28 with TRBJ2-7, with no clear D. In germline, CDR1 is MDHEN, CDR2 SYDVKM. V dropped 8 bases and J dropped 4 bases, with 15 bases sitting between them. CDR3 length: 13 residues. The CDR3 coding sequence is TGTGCCAGCTCTAAGTCCACCGTGTACGAGCAGTACTTC. It codes for CASSKSTVYEQYF.

The J gene is TRBJ2-3, the V gene TRBV11-3; a possible D gene is TRBD2 (6 bases). The CDR3 contains 15 residues. The V gene's germline CDR1 is SGHNT and CDR2 YENEEA. Between the trimmed V and J ends, which lost 1 base and 3 bases, there was a span of 11 bases. CDR3: CASSLGGMGTDTQYF. CDR3 sequence (DNA): TGTGCCAGCAGCTTAGGCGGGATGGGGACAGATACGCAGTATTTT.

This rearrangement joins TRBV20-1 to TRBJ2-7, with a tentative D call TRBD1 (6 bases). The V gene's germline CDR1 is DFQATT and CDR2 SNEGSKA (reference sequence). V gave up 7 bases and J gave up 4 bases, with 29 bases separating them. The length of the CDR3 is 17 residues. CDR3 sequence (DNA): TGCAGTGTTCTGTCCGAGGGGGTCTCCGATCGCACTTACGAGCAGTACTTC. Translating it yields CSVLSEGVSDRTYEQYF.

This sequence joins TRBV12-3 or TRBV12-4 and TRBJ2-7; TRBD2 matches 9 bases. The CDR3 runs to 15 residues. The trim removed 6 bases at V and 2 bases at J, leaving 8 bases unmatched. The CDR3 spells CASSINSGGPYEQYF. In DNA, the CDR3 is TGTGCCAGCAGCATCAATAGCGGGGGCCCCTACGAGCAGTACTTC.

The chain recombines TRBV7-6 with TRBJ1-5, with 8 bases fitting TRBD1. This CDR3 is 18 amino acids long. Losses at the gene ends were 6 bases for V and 0 bases for J; bases not matched to a gene: 13. Germline values: CDR1 SGHVS, CDR2 FNYEAQ. The DNA for the CDR3 is TGTGCCAGCAGTCGGGCAGGGGGCCGCGGGTATAGCAATCAGCCCCAGCATTTT. This translates into CASSRAGGRGYSNQPQHF.

Note on this clonotype: The junction does not match germline at one end; this may be a read error. The chain links TRBV12-3 or TRBV12-4 to TRBJ2-7; 7 bases are shared with TRBD1. The CDR3 has 15 amino acids. In DNA form, the CDR3 reads TGTGCCAGCAGTCCTCAGACAGGGAGTGCTTACGCGCAGTACTTC. Translation: CASSPQTGSAYAQYF.

This clonotype was observed a handful of times. V usage is TRBV5-1 and J usage is TRBJ2-4; D perhaps matches TRBD1 (6 bases). The CDR3 totals 14 residues. Trimming stripped 2 bases from V and 5 bases from J, with 11 bases between. The germline V gene has CDR1 SGHRS and CDR2 YFSETQ. CDR3 in DNA: TGCGCCAGCAGCTTTGGGGACACAGAAAACATTCAGTACTTC. Translation gives CASSFGDTENIQYF.

This clonotype showed up just a few times. The V gene is TRBV27, the J gene TRBJ2-7; 10 bases agree with TRBD1. The ends lost 5 bases at V and 1 base at J; junction bases unmatched: 5. Per the germline V gene, CDR1 is MNHEY and CDR2 is SMNVEV (reference sequence). The CDR3 runs 15 residues. The CDR3 is CASSPQGQGSYEQYF. CDR3 DNA: TGTGCCAGCAGTCCCCAGGGACAGGGGTCCTACGAGCAGTACTTC.